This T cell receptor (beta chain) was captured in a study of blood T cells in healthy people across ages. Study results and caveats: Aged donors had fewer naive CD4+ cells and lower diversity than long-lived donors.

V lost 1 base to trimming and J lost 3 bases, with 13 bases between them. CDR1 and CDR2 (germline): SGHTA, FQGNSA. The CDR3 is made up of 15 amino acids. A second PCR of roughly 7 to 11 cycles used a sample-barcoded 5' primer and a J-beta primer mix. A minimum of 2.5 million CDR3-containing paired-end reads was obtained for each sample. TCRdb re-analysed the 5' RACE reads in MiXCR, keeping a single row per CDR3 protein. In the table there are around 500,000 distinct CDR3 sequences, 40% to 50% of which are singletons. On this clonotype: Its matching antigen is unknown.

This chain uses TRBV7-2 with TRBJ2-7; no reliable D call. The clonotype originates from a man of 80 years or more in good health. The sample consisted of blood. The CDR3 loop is CASSLGSGLYYEQYF. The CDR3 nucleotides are TGTGCCAGCAGCTTAGGGTCAGGATTATACTACGAGCAGTACTTC.